Below, 22 T cell receptor beta chains from the same sample are listed, as sequenced in a study of cytomegalovirus exposure and HLA in healthy donors. The PCR had 60 Vbeta and 13 Jbeta primers. Profiled with immunoSEQ multiplex PCR; TCRdb holds only in-frame clones, not every one. There are around 210,000 clones in the sample; roughly 81% occur only once, and about 0.25% lies in the top ten. Sequences were obtained from PBMCs. These receptor sequences come from a girl under 10 years old in good health and CMV-seronegative.

This chain connects TRBV5-6 to TRBJ2-3; TRBD1 might be the D (6 bases). Trimming pared 4 bases from V and 4 bases from J, leaving 10 bases between. The CDR3 is 13 residues long. Germline lookup yields CDR1 SGHDT and CDR2 YYEEEE. CDR3 bases: TGTGCCAGCAGCCCGTACAGGGCAGATACGCAGTATTTT. As protein: CASSPYRADTQYF. The whole variable domain, filled in from reference TRBV5-6 and TRBJ2-3, reads DAGVTQSPTHLIKTRGQQVTLRCSPKSGHDTVSWYQQALGQGPQFIFQYYEEEERQRGNFPDRFSGHQFPNYSSELNVNALLLGDSALYLCASSPYRADTQYFGPGTRLTVL.

The V gene is TRBV7-8, the J gene TRBJ2-7, with a possible D match to TRBD1 (6 bases). The germline gives CDR1 SGHVS, CDR2 FQNEAQ. There are 12 residues in the CDR3. Trimming removed 1 base from V and 6 bases from J, with 7 bases in between. The CDR3 coding sequence is TGTGCCAGCAGCTTAGGAGGGGGCGAGCAGTACTTC. Amino acids: CASSLGGGEQYF.

This clone was recorded a few times. V is TRBV6-5 and J is TRBJ1-4; D unclear. This CDR3 region has 14 residues. V lost 5 bases and J lost 4, with 11 bases in between. The germline V gene has CDR1 MNHEY and CDR2 SVGAGI. The CDR3 sequence is CASSPRHLNEKLFF. The CDR3, as DNA: TGTGCCAGCAGTCCCCGACACCTTAATGAAAAACTGTTTTTT.

The chain is built from TRBV5-4 and TRBJ1-5; tentative D call: TRBD1 (5 bases). The CDR3 consists of 14 residues. Deletions cut 0 bases from V and 3 bases from J, with 7 bases between. Looked up from germline, CDR1 is SGHNT and CDR2 is YYREEE (reference sequence). Here the CDR3 reads CASSLGQSNQPQHF. CDR3 bases: TGTGCCAGCAGCTTGGGACAGTCCAATCAGCCCCAGCATTTT.

The chain has TRBV5-1 and TRBJ1-3, with D perhaps matching TRBD1 (6 bases). Germline V gene data show CDR1 as SGHRS and CDR2 as YFSETQ. This CDR3 spans 14 amino acids. V gave up 3 bases and J gave up 6 bases, with 13 bases separating them. The CDR3 coding sequence is TGCGCCAGCAGCTCGGACAGCACGGAAAACACCATATATTTT. It codes for CASSSDSTENTIYF. The full variable domain, with the rest looked up from reference TRBV5-1 and TRBJ1-3, is KAGVTQTPRYLIKTRGQQVTLSCSPISGHRSVSWYQQTPGQGLQFLFEYFSETQRNKGNFPGRFSGRQFSNSRSEMNVSTLELGDSALYLCASSSDSTENTIYFGEGSWLTVV.

This chain joins TRBV6-1 and TRBJ2-7; 9 bases map to TRBD1. CDR1 and CDR2 (germline): MNHNS, SASEGT. The length of the CDR3 is 15 residues. Trimming took 6 bases from V and 3 from J; bases not matched to a gene: 9. This chain's CDR3 is CASSLRTGEIYEQYF. The CDR3 DNA reads as TGTGCCAGCAGCTTACGGACAGGGGAGATCTACGAGCAGTACTTC.

This clone appeared a single time. The CDR3, as DNA: TGTGCCAGCATGACGGGTGGTGATGAGCAGTTCTTC. Translation gives CASMTGGDEQFF. The chain links TRBV27 to TRBJ2-1; D not resolved. Germline V lookup: CDR1 MNHEY, CDR2 SMNVEV (reference sequence). This CDR3 region has 12 residues. The V end lost 7 bases, the J end lost 8 bases, and 12 bases lay between the germline ends.

This clone came up a few times. Here the CDR3 DNA reads TGTGCCAGCAGTGATAAGGGGTGGGGGGGTATCTCCTACAATGAGCAGTTCTTC. This gives the protein CASSDKGWGGISYNEQFF. This sequence joins TRBV25-1 and TRBJ2-1, with 7 bases aligning to TRBD2. The CDR3 contains 18 residues. The trim removed 3 bases at V and 0 bases at J, leaving 11 bases unmatched. Germline CDR1 reads MGHDK; CDR2 reads SYGVNS. The complete variable domain, with remaining parts taken from reference TRBV25-1 and TRBJ2-1, reads EADIYQTPRYLVIGTGKKITLECSQTMGHDKMYWYQQDPGMELHLIHYSYGVNSTEKGDLSSESTVSRIRTEHFPLTLESARPSHTSQYLCASSDKGWGGISYNEQFFGPGTRLTVL.

The J gene is TRBJ1-1, the V gene TRBV6-5; D call uncertain. The germline V gene has CDR1 MNHEY and CDR2 SVGAGI. V lost 0 bases and J 0 bases, leaving 11 bases between the germline ends. This CDR3 has 16 residues. In nucleotides, the CDR3 is TGTGCCAGCAGTTACTCCGAGCCAGGAATGAACACTGAAGCTTTCTTT. This sequence encodes CASSYSEPGMNTEAFF.

The V call is TRBV5-6, the J call TRBJ1-2; a weak D match, TRBD1 (5 bases). CDR1 is SGHDT, CDR2 YYEEEE, per germline. V was clipped by 5 bases and J by 2 bases, with 13 bases between them. This CDR3 comprises 14 residues. The CDR3 DNA reads as TGTGCCAGCAGTCTCGTAGGGGTGAACTATGGCTACACCTTC. It encodes CASSLVGVNYGYTF.

The chain carries TRBV6-5 and TRBJ2-7; 9 bases match TRBD2. Germline loops: CDR1 MNHEY, CDR2 SVGAGI. J was trimmed by 2 bases and V by 7 bases; bases with no gene match: 9. CDR3 length: 15 amino acids. CDR3 nucleotide sequence: TGTGCCAGCACTCGCTTTGCGGGGGGGCCCTACGAGCAGTACTTC. Translating it yields CASTRFAGGPYEQYF.

CDR3 region: CASSQGDREKNIQYF. Written as DNA, the CDR3 is TGTGCCAGCAGCCAAGGGGACAGAGAGAAAAACATTCAGTACTTC. The chain couples TRBV7-9 to TRBJ2-4; 7 nucleotides align to TRBD1. J was trimmed by 4 bases and V by 5 bases; bases with no gene match: 8. Germline V gene data show CDR1 as SEHNR and CDR2 as FQNEAQ (reference sequence). This CDR3 contains 15 residues.

This rearrangement joins TRBV7-2 to TRBJ2-7, with 10 bases identical to TRBD2. CDR1 and CDR2 (germline): SGHTA, FQGNSA. The CDR3 has 14 amino acids. V gave up 5 bases and J gave up 2 bases; unmatched junction bases: 3. The CDR3 DNA is TGTGCCAGCAGCCGTACTAGCGGGACCTACGAGCAGTACTTC. As protein: CASSRTSGTYEQYF.

The chain is built from TRBV20-1 and TRBJ1-5; TRBD1 is a possible D gene (6 bases). The germline V gene encodes CDR1 DFQATT and CDR2 SNEGSKA (reference sequence). V was pared by 5 bases and J by 5 bases, with 7 bases between. The CDR3 is 11 residues long. The CDR3 nucleotides read TGCAGTGCTGGGGGCGATCAGCCCCAGCATTTT. Protein product: CSAGGDQPQHF.

This chain joins TRBV10-1 and TRBJ2-7; the D gene is possibly TRBD1 (6 bases). This CDR3 region has 14 residues. The germline CDR1 and CDR2 sequences are WNHNN and SYGVQD (reference sequence). V was shortened by 5 bases and J by 3 bases, with 14 bases between the two germline ends. For the CDR3, the DNA is TGCGCCAGCAGTCCAGCCGACAGGAGCTACGAGCAGTACTTC. It yields the protein CASSPADRSYEQYF.

This chain uses TRBV19 with TRBJ2-2; no reliable D call. The ends were cut back, 11 bases at V and 7 bases at J, with 17 bases in the middle. The CDR3 has 13 residues. Germline CDR1 reads LNHDA; CDR2 reads SQIVND (reference sequence). As DNA, the CDR3 is TGTGCCCTTAGTGAGAATCATGGCGGGGAGCTGTTTTTT. It codes for CALSENHGGELFF.

The chain links TRBV2 to TRBJ2-7; TRBD1 matches 11 bases. The trim removed 5 bases at V and 2 bases at J, leaving 8 bases unmatched. This CDR3 comprises 16 residues. CDR1 is SNHLY, CDR2 FYNNEI, per germline. This chain's CDR3 is CASSLSGTGGPYEQYF. As DNA, the CDR3 is TGTGCCAGCAGTCTCTCCGGGACAGGGGGACCCTACGAGCAGTACTTC.

The chain links TRBV5-1 to TRBJ1-4; D might be TRBD1 (5 bases). Germline-derived CDR1 and CDR2 are SGHRS and YFSETQ. V shed 2 bases and J shed 0 bases, with 11 bases lying between them. This CDR3 is built from 16 residues. CDR3 DNA: TGCGCCAGCAGCTTTGGGGCGGCCTCAACTAATGAAAAACTGTTTTTT. Its protein product is CASSFGAASTNEKLFF.

This clone has a handful of counts. V and J are TRBV30 and TRBJ1-5; no clear D. CDR3 length: 14 residues. Germline CDR1 GTSNPN, CDR2 SVGIG (reference sequence). Trimming shortened V by 0 bases and J by 3 bases, and 9 bases separated the two germline ends. For the CDR3, the DNA is TGTGCCTGGAGTGTTGGGCTGAACAATCAGCCCCAGCATTTT. It encodes CAWSVGLNNQPQHF. Looking up the rest from reference TRBV30 and TRBJ1-5 gives the full variable domain: SQTIHQWPATLVQPVGSPLSLECTVEGTSNPNLYWYRQAAGRGLQLLFYSVGIGQISSEVPQNLSASRPQDRQFILSSKKLLLSDSGFYLCAWSVGLNNQPQHFGDGTRLSIL.

V usage is TRBV9 and J usage is TRBJ2-5; unclear D gene. The germline V gene encodes CDR1 SGDLS and CDR2 YYNGEE. Trimming took off 3 bases at V and 2 bases at J, with 11 bases between the two ends. The CDR3 runs to 14 residues. CDR3 sequence reads: CASSAYLKQETQYF. The DNA of the CDR3 is TGTGCCAGCAGCGCCTACTTAAAACAAGAGACCCAGTACTTC.

The chain couples TRBV6-1 to TRBJ1-5; D unresolved. This CDR3 is 14 amino acids long. Trimming took off 3 bases at V and 0 bases at J, with 6 bases between the two ends. Germline V lookup: CDR1 MNHNS, CDR2 SASEGT. The CDR3 sequence is CASSDSYSNQPQHF. CDR3 sequence (DNA): TGTGCCAGCAGTGACAGTTATAGCAATCAGCCCCAGCATTTT.

CDR3 loop: CASAKGSGRPTDTQYF. CDR3 DNA sequence: TGTGCTAGTGCCAAGGGTAGCGGGAGGCCCACAGATACGCAGTATTTT. The chain is built from TRBV12-5 and TRBJ2-3; 10 positions match TRBD2. Unmatched junction bases numbered 9, after V lost 7 bases and J lost 2 bases. The CDR3 runs to 16 residues. Germline V CDR1 and CDR2: LGHNT, FRNRAP.